The source of this TCR beta chain is a study of CXCR3-negative and CXCR3-positive naive CD8 T cells. Looking at the study overall: Sequencing brought in 130 million or so TRB reads altogether, and each library got about 1.5 +/- 0.3 million. Study-level results: Naive cells that were CXCR3-positive had more hydrophobic TRB CDR3s (compared with CXCR3-negative naive cells).

CDR1 and CDR2 (germline): SQVTM, ANQGSEA. The CDR3 has 15 residues. cDNA libraries for TRB were generated by 5' RACE incorporating UMI labels. TCRdb reprocessed the 5' RACE reads, with one entry per CDR3 protein and no DNA. The table counts tens of thousands of distinct CDR3 sequences; roughly 1.1% lies in the top ten. Each CD8+ T cell subset was flow-sorted in triplicate. Every sort contained 250,000 to 300,000 cells. Identification of naive CD8+ T cells rested on CD45RO-CCR7+CD27+CD95- status. As concerns this clonotype: Its antigen is unidentified.

Sequenced sample: naive CXCR3- CD8+ T cells from blood. The subset is: CD45RO-CCR7+CD27+CD95- naive CD8+ T cells lacking CXCR3 (TNR3-). The receptor comes from a human donor in good health. Some clones in this sample may be carry-over from other donors' samples. This chain connects TRBV29-1 to TRBJ2-7; the D call from TCRdb, TRBD1, cannot be confirmed without DNA. The CDR3 protein is CSVEQTGAPYYEQYF.